The T cell receptor beta chain described here comes from a study of T cells in Graves' hyperthyroidism and ophthalmopathy. Amplification targeted TCR beta CDR3 regions from RNA transcripts. TCR CDR3 regions were first amplified by RT-PCR with HTBI primers. TCRdb processed the multiplex PCR reads anew with MiXCR; each CDR3 protein has one entry. The table records under 700,000 distinct CDR3 sequences, around 45% of them present only once. Whole-study findings and limits: Model output signaled ophthalmopathy a median approximately six months ahead of onset. Peripheral blood also featured most of the thyroid clonotypes expanded above 0.001.

This clonotype was recorded only once. The antigen is unknown. Germline CDR1 reads KGHDR; CDR2 reads SFDVKD. The ends were cut back, 3 bases at V and 13 bases at J, with 15 bases in the middle. The CDR3 totals 13 residues. Absent ophthalmopathy progression within 18 months defined stable Graves' hyperthyroidism. Aged 18 to 65, the patients had hyperthyroidism that was newly diagnosed and had lasted under 2 months. The V call is TRBV24-1, the J call TRBJ2-1; TRBD1 might be the D (6 bases). This sequence was found in a woman between 18 and 30 years old with Graves' hyperthyroidism. The sequenced sample consisted of peripheral blood or thyroid tissue (not recorded which). The CDR3 sequence: CATSDARVGHQFF. CDR3 sequence (DNA): TGTGCCACCAGTGATGCCCGAGTGGGACACCAGTTCTTC.